These T cell receptor beta chains were read from a single sample in a study of T cells in Graves' hyperthyroidism and ophthalmopathy. TCRdb fed the multiplex PCR reads into MiXCR, producing one record per CDR3 protein. The sample consists of around 700,000 distinct CDR3 sequences, about 19% of them appearing once. The sample consisted of blood. The receptors originated from a woman in her 50s with Graves' hyperthyroidism that later progressed to Graves' ophthalmopathy. Each CDR3 is given with its conserved first and last residue. The D gene is left open where the match is weak. A row's size may be missing; if present it is once, few, many or a size class.

j_call,clone_size,v_call,d_call,cdr3_nt,cdr3_aa
TRBJ2-5,NA,TRBV6-2/TRBV6-3,NA,TGTGCCAGCAGTCCCTACCGCGATGCAAGAAGGACCCAGTACTTC,CASSPYRDARRTQYF
TRBJ2-7,many,TRBV7-2,TRBD1,TGTGCCAGCAGCGACAGGGTTTTGTCCGAGCAGTACTTC,CASSDRVLSEQYF
TRBJ2-5,few,TRBV30,TRBD2,TGTGCCTTTACCCTTGATCGAGTAAGCGGGGGGGAGCCCGAGACCCAGTACTTC,CAFTLDRVSGGEPETQYF
TRBJ2-3,many,TRBV20-1,TRBD1,TGCAGTGCTAGAGATCAGGACAGGGGCACAGATACGCAGTATTTT,CSARDQDRGTDTQYF
TRBJ2-2,few,TRBV7-3,TRBD2,TGTGCCAGCAGCTCTACCGGGACTAGCGGGGGAGTAGGCGGGGAGCTGTTTTTT,CASSSTGTSGGVGGELFF
TRBJ1-5,few,TRBV19,NA,TGTGCCAGTAGTATATTTTCGGGACATCAGGGCAATCAGCCCCAGCATTTT,CASSIFSGHQGNQPQHF
TRBJ1-6,few,TRBV20-1,TRBD1,TGCAGTGCTAAGGACAGGACATTGTCCCCCCTCCACTTT,CSAKDRTLSPLHF
TRBJ1-1,many,TRBV5-1,NA,TGCGCCAGCAGCTTGTATCGGGAAACTGAAGCTTTCTTT,CASSLYRETEAFF
TRBJ2-4,few,TRBV7-9,NA,TGTGCCAGCAGCGGGCAGACCATCGGCATTCAGTACTTC,CASSGQTIGIQYF
TRBJ2-7,few,TRBV29-1,NA,TGCAGCGTTTCGGATTACGGTATGGAGCAGTACTTC,CSVSDYGMEQYF
TRBJ2-5,few,TRBV9,NA,TGTGCCAGCAGCTTATATGCGTCAGAGACCCAGTACTTC,CASSLYASETQYF
TRBJ1-1,many,TRBV5-1,TRBD1,TGCGCCAGCAGCCCAACTGACAGGGGCGCTGAAGCTTTCTTT,CASSPTDRGAEAFF
TRBJ2-3,many,TRBV11-3,TRBD1,TGTGCCAGCAGCACCCGACAGGGGACAGATACGCAGTATTTT,CASSTRQGTDTQYF
TRBJ2-6,few,TRBV5-1,NA,TGCGCCAGCAATTCCGGGCAGGGGGCCAACGTCCTGACTTTC,CASNSGQGANVLTF
TRBJ1-2,NA,TRBV9,NA,TGTGCCAGCAGCCCTACCGGGCCGGGCTATGGCTACACCTTC,CASSPTGPGYGYTF
TRBJ2-1,many,TRBV3-1,NA,TGTGCCAGCAGCCCGTCCGTCCGCAACCGGGAGCAGTTCTTC,CASSPSVRNREQFF
TRBJ1-1,many,TRBV6-1,NA,TGTGCCAGCAGTGGGTCCATTAGAAACACTGAAGCTTTCTTT,CASSGSIRNTEAFF
TRBJ2-3,few,TRBV5-6,NA,TGTGCCAGCAGCTTAGGCAGGATGTCGGCAGATACGCAGTATTTT,CASSLGRMSADTQYF
TRBJ2-7,NA,TRBV2,TRBD1,TGTGCCAGCAGTTTAGGACAGGTGTTCTCCTACGAGCAGTACTTC,CASSLGQVFSYEQYF
TRBJ2-2,few,TRBV3-1,NA,TGTGCCAGCAGCCGGGACGTTACGAACACCGGGGAGCTGTTTTTT,CASSRDVTNTGELFF
TRBJ2-3,NA,TRBV27,NA,TGTGCCAGCATCGGGACTGCTAGCACAGATACGCAGTATTTT,CASIGTASTDTQYF
TRBJ1-1,few,TRBV4-2,TRBD1,TGTGCCAGCAGCCAAGATCGGACCAGGGGGCCTACTGAAGCTTTCTTT,CASSQDRTRGPTEAFF
TRBJ2-7,NA,TRBV10-3,TRBD1,TGTGCCATCATGAGACAGGGTGGCTACGAGCAGTACTTC,CAIMRQGGYEQYF
TRBJ2-7,NA,TRBV4-1,TRBD2,TGTGCCAGCAGCCGAGAAGGCGCAGCGGGGTACGAGCAGTACTTC,CASSREGAAGYEQYF
TRBJ2-2,few,TRBV19,NA,TGTGCCAGTAGGCTGCAGAACACCGGGGAGCTGTTTTTT,CASRLQNTGELFF
TRBJ2-3,NA,TRBV5-1,TRBD2,TGCGCCAGCAGCTTGGGACGCAGACTAGCGGGGGGGCCGGCAGATACGCAGTATTTT,CASSLGRRLAGGPADTQYF
TRBJ1-5,NA,TRBV6-1,NA,TGTGCCAGTGGGCAGGAGGCATTTAGCAATCAGCCCCAGCATTTT,CASGQEAFSNQPQHF
TRBJ1-6,many,TRBV3-1,NA,TGTGCCAGCAGCCAAAAGGTGTACGGAACAGATTCACCCCTCCACTTT,CASSQKVYGTDSPLHF
TRBJ2-7,many,TRBV5-6,TRBD2,TGTGCCAGCAGCGGGACTAGCGGGGTGTTAAGCTACGAGCAGTACTTC,CASSGTSGVLSYEQYF
TRBJ2-4,many,TRBV2,NA,TGTGCCAGCAGTGTGTGGACCCCAGCCATTCAGTACTTC,CASSVWTPAIQYF
TRBJ2-1,NA,TRBV12-3/TRBV12-4,NA,TGTGCCAACAGTTTAGGTGAGCAGTTCTTC,CANSLGEQFF
TRBJ2-2,few,TRBV3-1,NA,TGTGCCAGCAGCGGTTCAAGGGCCAAAGTGACCGGGGAGCTGTTTTTT,CASSGSRAKVTGELFF
TRBJ2-7,many,TRBV5-6,NA,TGTGCCAGCAGCTTGGGAACTAACTACGAGCAGTACTTC,CASSLGTNYEQYF
TRBJ1-2,NA,TRBV20-1,NA,TGCAGTGCTAGAGATCGAGACAGCCTTACTCTTTTCGCTAACTATGGCTACACCTTC,CSARDRDSLTLFANYGYTF
TRBJ1-1,NA,TRBV7-6,NA,TGTGCCAGCAGTATGGGTGTGAACACTGAAGCTTTCTTT,CASSMGVNTEAFF
TRBJ1-1,many,TRBV7-9,NA,TGTGCCAGCAGCTTAGCGCAGGGACGTTTCACTGAAGCTTTCTTT,CASSLAQGRFTEAFF
TRBJ2-6,NA,TRBV12-3/TRBV12-4,NA,TGTGCCAGCAGTTTCGCGACAGGGAGGGGCTCTGGGGCCAACGTCCTGACTTTC,CASSFATGRGSGANVLTF
TRBJ2-1,many,TRBV6-1,TRBD2,TGTGCCAGCAGTCCCGATAGCGGGGGGTCCTCCTACAATGAGCAGTTCTTC,CASSPDSGGSSYNEQFF
TRBJ1-2,NA,TRBV19,TRBD1,TGTGCCAGTAGTATTCAGGGGGGCCTCTATGGCTACACCTTC,CASSIQGGLYGYTF